These 27 T cell receptor beta chains were sequenced from one sample in a study of blood T cell repertoires in COVID-19. Sequencing used immunoSEQ multiplex PCR; TCRdb keeps in-frame clones, though not all of them. The sample lists around 120,000 clones; about 85% were seen once. The material sequenced was peripheral blood. Every receptor here comes from an elderly man with acute or convalescent COVID-19.

J is TRBJ2-1 and V is TRBV7-8; 12 bases fit TRBD2. The V gene end was trimmed by 5 bases and the J gene end by 4 bases; junction bases not matched to a gene: 6. The germline CDR1 and CDR2 sequences are SGHVS and FQNEAQ. There are 16 residues in the CDR3. DNA for the CDR3: TGTGCCAGCAGCGCAGGACTAGCGGGGTTATACAATGAGCAGTTCTTC. Protein: CASSAGLAGLYNEQFF. The variable domain in full, completed from reference TRBV7-8 and TRBJ2-1, reads GAGVSQSPRYKVAKRGQDVALRCDPISGHVSLFWYQQALGQGPEFLTYFQNEAQLDKSGLPSDRFFAERPEGSVSTLKIQRTQQEDSAVYLCASSAGLAGLYNEQFFGPGTRLTVL.

This rearrangement joins TRBV5-4 to TRBJ1-1; D remains unclear. CDR1 and CDR2 from the germline V gene are SGHNT and YYREEE (reference sequence). The CDR3 is 13 amino acids. V was pared by 4 bases and J by 1 base, with 8 bases between. The CDR3 bases are TGTGCCAGCAGCCCAACACAGAACACTGAAGCTTTCTTT. Translated, it gives CASSPTQNTEAFF.

The J gene is TRBJ2-1, the V gene TRBV5-1; 8 bases are shared with TRBD2. Germline CDR1 SGHRS, CDR2 YFSETQ. The CDR3 is 16 amino acids. With V trimmed by 0 bases and J by 4 bases, 6 bases remained unmatched. The CDR3 DNA reads TGCGCCAGCAGCTTGGCCTTGGCGGGAGGATACAATGAGCAGTTCTTC. It encodes CASSLALAGGYNEQFF.

The chain joins TRBV7-2 to TRBJ1-6; 9 bases are a match to TRBD1. The CDR3 runs 13 residues. The junction had 2 bases not matched to a gene; V was cut back by 7 bases and J by 7 bases. Germline assignment: CDR1 SGHTA and CDR2 FQGNSA. The CDR3 nucleotides read TGTGCCAGCAAGGGACAGGGAAATTCACCCCTCCACTTT. Translated, it gives CASKGQGNSPLHF.

The V and J genes are TRBV7-7 and TRBJ2-1; 8 nucleotides match TRBD2. V trimming: 4 bases; J trimming: 1 base; junction bases outside the gene matches: 6. The CDR3 spans 16 residues. In germline, CDR1 is SSHAT, CDR2 FNYEAQ (reference sequence). CDR3: CASSSLAGTSYNEQFF. CDR3 bases: TGTGCCAGCAGCTCCTTAGCGGGGACTTCCTACAATGAGCAGTTCTTC. Using reference TRBV7-7 and TRBJ2-1 for the parts outside the CDR3, the full variable domain is GAGVSQSPRYKVTKRGQDVTLRCDPISSHATLYWYQQALGQGPEFLTYFNYEAQPDKSGLPSDRFSAERPEGSISTLTIQRTEQRDSAMYRCASSSLAGTSYNEQFFGPGTRLTVL.

This chain joins TRBV3-1 (or the pseudogene TRBV3-2) and TRBJ2-1, with 7 bases aligning to TRBD1. V shed 4 bases, J shed 2 bases, and the junction held 5 bases outside the gene matches. The CDR3 consists of 15 residues. Per germline, CDR1 LGHDT and CDR2 YNNKEL (reference sequence). Here the CDR3 DNA reads TGTGCCAGCAGCCTACGACAGGGACCCTACAATGAGCAGTTCTTC. The encoded protein is CASSLRQGPYNEQFF.

This clone occurred once. The chain has TRBV3-1 (or the pseudogene TRBV3-2) and TRBJ2-3, with 15 bases lining up with TRBD2. V dropped 2 bases and J dropped 4; count of bases not matched to a gene: 4. CDR3 length: 17 amino acids. Germline V gene sequence: CDR1 LGHDT, CDR2 YNNKEL (reference sequence). CDR3: CASSQPGLAGGPDTQYF. CDR3 nucleotides: TGTGCCAGCAGCCAACCGGGACTAGCGGGAGGTCCAGATACGCAGTATTTT.

The V and J genes are TRBV4-3 and TRBJ1-3; D call uncertain. The ends were cut back, 2 bases at V and 4 bases at J, with 6 bases in the middle. The CDR3 consists of 13 residues. Germline V gene lookup returns CDR1 LGHNA and CDR2 YSLEER. The chain's CDR3 is CASSQQEGNTIYF. The DNA for the CDR3 is TGCGCCAGCAGCCAACAAGAGGGAAACACCATATATTTT.

The rearrangement links TRBV15 to TRBJ1-2; D ambiguous. V was clipped by 5 bases and J by 8 bases, with 15 bases between them. Germline V lookup: CDR1 LNHNV, CDR2 YYDKDF (reference sequence). This CDR3 comprises 13 residues. The CDR3 DNA reads as TGTGCCACCAGCCTCCTGAGCGGGGTAGGCTACACCTTC. Encoded protein: CATSLLSGVGYTF. The complete variable domain, with remaining parts taken from reference TRBV15 and TRBJ1-2, reads DAMVIQNPRYQVTQFGKPVTLSCSQTLNHNVMYWYQQKSSQAPKLLFHYYDKDFNNEADTPDNFQSRRPNTSFCFLDIRSPGLGDTAMYLCATSLLSGVGYTFGSGTRLTVV.

This clone was seen only once. This sequence joins TRBV3-1 (or the pseudogene TRBV3-2) and TRBJ2-6; D uncertain. The V end was cut by 3 bases, the J end by 0 bases, with 3 bases between. The CDR3 runs to 14 residues. Germline V gene lookup returns CDR1 LGHDT and CDR2 YNNKEL (reference sequence). CDR3 bases: TGTGCCAGCAGCCAGCGCTCTGGGGCCAACGTCCTGACTTTC. This translates into CASSQRSGANVLTF.

This chain links TRBV9 with TRBJ2-3; 8 nucleotides align to TRBD2. In germline, CDR1 is SGDLS, CDR2 YYNGEE. This CDR3 contains 14 residues. V lost 2 bases to trimming and J lost 2 bases; unmatched junction nucleotides: 1. The CDR3 DNA is TGTGCCAGCAGCGTCGGGGGGGACACAGATACGCAGTATTTT. Encoded protein: CASSVGGDTDTQYF.

The V call is TRBV7-2, the J call TRBJ1-1; D is unresolved. This CDR3 has 14 amino acids. Germline CDR1 reads SGHTA; CDR2 reads FQGNSA. The germline V and J ends were trimmed by 6 bases and 1 base, with 12 bases remaining between them. CDR3 region: CASRTKGGNTEAFF. The CDR3 DNA is TGTGCCAGCAGGACGAAGGGAGGGAACACTGAAGCTTTCTTT.

This clone was seen once. The gene calls are TRBV10-3 and TRBJ2-3, with TRBD2 identical over 9 bases. Germline CDR1 reads ENHRY; CDR2 reads SYGVKD. The V and J ends lost 0 bases and 2 bases, in that order; junction bases with no gene match: 9. The CDR3 consists of 18 residues. The CDR3 DNA reads TGTGCCATCAGTGAGTCGATGGGCGCGGGAGGGATCACAGATACGCAGTATTTT. This sequence encodes CAISESMGAGGITDTQYF.

This chain uses TRBV2 with TRBJ1-2; D is perhaps TRBD1 (6 bases). This CDR3 comprises 15 residues. Trimming pared 7 bases from V and 8 bases from J, leaving 23 bases between. The germline V gene encodes CDR1 SNHLY and CDR2 FYNNEI. Here the CDR3 reads CASTSKVRTEEGYTF. The CDR3 region has the DNA TGTGCCAGCACCTCGAAGGTTCGGACAGAAGAGGGCTACACCTTC.

The gene calls are TRBV18 and TRBJ2-4, with 10 bases lining up with TRBD1. J was trimmed by 0 bases and V by 3 bases; bases with no gene match: 5. This CDR3 has 17 amino acids. Germline CDR1 KGHSH, CDR2 LQKENI. CDR3 protein: CASSPRGTGEAKNIQYF. The CDR3 nucleotides read TGTGCCAGCTCACCGAGGGGGACAGGGGAAGCCAAAAACATTCAGTACTTC.

The rearrangement links TRBV10-3 to TRBJ1-2, with D maybe TRBD1 (6 bases). The CDR3 covers 12 residues. CDR1 and CDR2 from the germline V gene are ENHRY and SYGVKD. V lost 3 bases and J lost 8, with 10 bases in between. CDR3 nucleotide sequence: TGTGCCATCAGTGAAGATGGGACAGGCTACACCTTC. Translated: CAISEDGTGYTF.

The J gene is TRBJ1-2, the V gene TRBV7-3; 8 nucleotides match TRBD1. CDR3 size: 13 residues. Germline V gives CDR1 SGHTA, CDR2 FQGTGA. V was clipped by 2 bases and J by 10 bases; unmatched bases: 6. CDR3 amino acids: CASSLDRGRDYTF. The CDR3 DNA reads TGTGCCAGCAGCTTAGACAGGGGCCGCGACTACACCTTC.

The chain carries TRBV6-1 and TRBJ2-3; 8 bases align to TRBD2. Germline CDR1 and CDR2: MNHNS and SASEGT. The CDR3 length is 15 residues. The junction had 7 bases not matched to a gene; V was cut back by 3 bases and J by 5 bases. CDR3 coding DNA: TGTGCCAGCAGTGACCCCGGGGGGGCAGGAGATACGCAGTATTTT. Translated, it gives CASSDPGGAGDTQYF.

The chain is built from TRBV6-5 and TRBJ2-7, with TRBD1 identical over 8 bases. This CDR3 has 14 amino acids. CDR1 and CDR2 (germline): MNHEY, SVGAGI. With 6 bases clipped from V and 3 bases from J, the junction kept 7 bases outside the gene matches. This CDR3 is CASSPGGRDYEQYF. The CDR3 coding sequence is TGTGCCAGCAGCCCAGGGGGCAGGGACTACGAGCAGTACTTC.

This chain links TRBV6-5 with TRBJ1-4; no definite D call. V lost 7 bases and J 11 bases, leaving 11 bases between the germline ends. There are 11 residues in the CDR3. CDR1 MNHEY and CDR2 SVGAGI come from the germline V gene. In DNA, the CDR3 is TGTGCCAGCACAGCATTGGAGAAACTGTTTTTT. Translated: CASTALEKLFF.

This clone turned up a few times. V usage is TRBV5-1 and J usage is TRBJ1-4; 7 bases fit TRBD1. The germline V gene encodes CDR1 SGHRS and CDR2 YFSETQ. The CDR3 extends over 16 amino acids. V lost 1 base and J lost 3; bases outside the gene matches: 6. This CDR3 is CASSLRTGQANEKLFF. For the CDR3, the DNA is TGCGCCAGCAGCTTGCGGACAGGTCAGGCTAATGAAAAACTGTTTTTT.

V and J are TRBV25-1 and TRBJ1-5; TRBD1 matches at 10 bases. The V and J ends lost 5 bases and 1 base, in that order; junction bases with no gene match: 2. The CDR3 has 15 amino acids. Germline-derived CDR1 and CDR2 are MGHDK and SYGVNS. The CDR3 DNA sequence: TGTGCCAGCAGTCGACAGGGGGCGAGCAATCAGCCCCAGCATTTT. As protein: CASSRQGASNQPQHF.

The genes are TRBV5-4 and TRBJ1-2, with D perhaps TRBD1 (5 bases). The CDR3 consists of 14 residues. CDR1 and CDR2 from the germline V gene are SGHNT and YYREEE (reference sequence). The V gene lost 0 bases and the J gene lost 3 bases, with 9 bases spanning the gap. The CDR3 DNA is TGTGCCAGCAGCTTGGCCTTAGGGGACTATGGCTACACCTTC. Protein: CASSLALGDYGYTF. Filled out from reference TRBV5-4 and TRBJ1-2, the complete variable domain reads ETGVTQSPTHLIKTRGQQVTLRCSSQSGHNTVSWYQQALGQGPQFIFQYYREEENGRGNFPPRFSGLQFPNYSSELNVNALELDDSALYLCASSLALGDYGYTFGSGTRLTVV.

The V and J genes are TRBV4-3 and TRBJ2-5; 9 bases match TRBD1. Trimming at V came to 1 base and at J to 5 bases, leaving 8 bases not matched to a gene. Germline V gene sequence: CDR1 LGHNA, CDR2 YSLEER. This CDR3 region has 16 residues. The CDR3 sequence: CASSQAGTGGYETQYF. DNA of the CDR3: TGCGCCAGCAGCCAAGCCGGTACAGGGGGCTACGAGACCCAGTACTTC.

The V and J genes are TRBV15 and TRBJ1-3; D is unresolved. This CDR3 is 14 amino acids long. The ends were cut back, 5 bases at V and 0 bases at J, with 8 bases in the middle. From germline, CDR1 is LNHNV and CDR2 YYDKDF (reference sequence). CDR3 region: CATSRLGSGNTIYF. The CDR3 DNA is TGTGCCACCAGCCGGCTAGGCTCTGGAAACACCATATATTTT.

The chain recombines TRBV12-5 with TRBJ2-1; 7 nucleotides align to TRBD2. V lost 1 base, J lost 4 bases, and 7 bases stayed unmatched. This CDR3 spans 16 amino acids. Per germline, CDR1 LGHNT and CDR2 FRNRAP. The CDR3 here is CASGLGLAATYNEQFF. The CDR3, as DNA: TGTGCTAGTGGTTTGGGTCTAGCGGCGACTTACAATGAGCAGTTCTTC. Full variable domain (rest looked up from reference TRBV12-5 and TRBJ2-1): DARVTQTPRHKVTEMGQEVTMRCQPILGHNTVFWYRQTMMQGLELLAYFRNRAPLDDSGMPKDRFSAEMPDATLATLKIQPSEPRDSAVYFCASGLGLAATYNEQFFGPGTRLTVL.

The chain links TRBV19 to TRBJ2-1; 8 bases line up with TRBD2. CDR1 is LNHDA and CDR2 is SQIVND in the germline V gene (reference sequence). The CDR3 covers 16 residues. J lost 1 base, V lost 3 bases, and 5 bases had no gene match. In DNA form, the CDR3 reads TGTGCCAGTAGTATCTGGGCGGGAGGATCCTACAATGAGCAGTTCTTC. Protein sequence: CASSIWAGGSYNEQFF.